This T cell receptor beta chain was found in a study of immune cell composition in non-small cell lung cancer. The V gene lost 4 bases and the J gene lost 0 bases, with 11 bases spanning the gap. Germline V gene data show CDR1 as SGHTA and CDR2 as FQGNSA. CDR3 length equals 15 residues. Findings of the study overall: Squamous lung tumours showed higher top 10 clone scores and clonality than adenocarcinomas. Around 80% of squamous and approximately 31% of adenocarcinoma cases had tumour-associated clones >0.5%.

Libraries were prepared by immunoSEQ multiplex PCR; TCRdb keeps only in-frame clonotypes and omits some of them. The sample yields 9,000 to 10,000 clones, 68% seen once. Note on this clone: Its matching antigen is unknown.

The genes are TRBV7-2 and TRBJ2-3; D is unclear. The specimen was lung tumor tissue. The source is a human donor with non-small cell lung cancer. CDR3 sequence: CASSSRRSSTDTQYF. As DNA, the CDR3 is TGTGCCAGCAGCTCCCGACGGAGTAGCACAGATACGCAGTATTTT.